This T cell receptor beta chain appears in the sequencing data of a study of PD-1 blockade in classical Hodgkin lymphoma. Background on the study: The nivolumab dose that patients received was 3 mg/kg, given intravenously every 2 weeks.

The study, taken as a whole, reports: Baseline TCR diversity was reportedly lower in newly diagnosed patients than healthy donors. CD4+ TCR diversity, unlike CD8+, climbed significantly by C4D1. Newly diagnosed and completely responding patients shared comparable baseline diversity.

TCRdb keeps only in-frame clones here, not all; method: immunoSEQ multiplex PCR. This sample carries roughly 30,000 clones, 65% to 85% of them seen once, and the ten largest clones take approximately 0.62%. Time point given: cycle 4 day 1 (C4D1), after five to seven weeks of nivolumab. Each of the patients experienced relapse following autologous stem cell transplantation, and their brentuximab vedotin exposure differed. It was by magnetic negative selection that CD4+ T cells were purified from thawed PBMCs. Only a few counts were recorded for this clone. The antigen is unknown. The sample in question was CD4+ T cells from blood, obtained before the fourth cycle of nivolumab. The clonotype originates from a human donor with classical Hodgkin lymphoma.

The CDR3 DNA reads as TGCGCCAGCAGCGGAGGATATCAAGAGACCCAGTACTTC. Amino acid sequence: CASSGGYQETQYF. The rearrangement links TRBV4-1 to TRBJ2-5, with D possibly being TRBD2 (5 bases). Germline V gene sequence: CDR1 MGHRA, CDR2 YSYEKL. The CDR3 extends over 13 amino acids. Trimming cost V 5 bases and J 2 bases, with 9 bases left between them.